This T cell receptor (beta chain) was observed in a study of T cells after posttransplantation cyclophosphamide. General study points: Later post-transplant blood repertoires were often dominated by donor CD8+ memory clones. Blood and skin or GI T cell repertoires showed limited TRB overlap.

A marrow graft followed busulfan-fludarabine conditioning, with cyclophosphamide on days +3 and +4. This clone was seen many times. Antigen specificity is unknown. Sequencing used immunoSEQ multiplex PCR; TCRdb keeps in-frame clones, though not all of them. In total the sample includes roughly 25,000 clones, none of them seen once. The origin of this receptor is a male patient in his late teens or twenties who received an allogeneic stem cell transplant from a related donor, was CMV-positive, and had no GVHD. The graft donor may account for some of the T cells. The sample was PBMCs, taken after allogeneic stem cell transplant with posttransplant cyclophosphamide.

The CDR3 region has the DNA TGTGCCAGCAGCGCGGGGTACACAGATACGCAGTATTTT. Amino acids: CASSAGYTDTQYF. The rearrangement uses TRBV7-9 and TRBJ2-3, with D tentatively TRBD2 (6 bases). The length of the CDR3 is 13 residues. Per the germline V gene, CDR1 is SEHNR and CDR2 is FQNEAQ (reference sequence). Trimming pared 5 bases from V and 2 bases from J, leaving 8 bases between.